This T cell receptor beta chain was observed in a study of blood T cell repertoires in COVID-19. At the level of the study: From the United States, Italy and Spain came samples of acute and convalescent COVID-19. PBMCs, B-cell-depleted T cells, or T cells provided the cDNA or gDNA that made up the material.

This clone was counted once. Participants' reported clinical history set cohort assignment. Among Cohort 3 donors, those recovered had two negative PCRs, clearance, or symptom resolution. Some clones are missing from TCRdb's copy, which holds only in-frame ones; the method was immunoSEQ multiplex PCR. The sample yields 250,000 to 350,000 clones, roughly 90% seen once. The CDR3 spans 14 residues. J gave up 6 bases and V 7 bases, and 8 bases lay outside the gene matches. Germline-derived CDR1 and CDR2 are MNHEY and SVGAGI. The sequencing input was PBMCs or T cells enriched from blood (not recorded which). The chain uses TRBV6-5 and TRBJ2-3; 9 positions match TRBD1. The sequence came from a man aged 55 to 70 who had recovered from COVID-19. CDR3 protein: CASNGQGRLDTQYF. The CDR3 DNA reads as TGTGCCAGCAACGGACAGGGGAGGTTGGATACGCAGTATTTT.